These 27 T cell receptor beta chains came from one sample sequenced in a study of OX40 agonist ivuxolimab in advanced cancers. Only in-frame clones appear in the TCRdb table, and some are missing; sequencing was by immunoSEQ multiplex PCR. The table shows fewer than 20,000 clones, with approximately 83% occurring only once. The material was CD4+ or CD8+ T cells sorted from blood, obtained in a trial of the OX40 agonist ivuxolimab. The receptors were gathered from an adult with an advanced solid tumor such as melanoma, head and neck, liver or kidney cancer.

This clone was picked up one time. The chain employs TRBV6-6 and TRBJ2-3; 9 nucleotides match TRBD2. The CDR3 totals 15 residues. Looked up from germline, CDR1 is MNHNY and CDR2 is SVGAGI (reference sequence). V shed 6 bases, J shed 0 bases, and the junction held 4 bases outside the gene matches. CDR3 nucleotide sequence: TGTGCCAGCAGAACTGCGGGAGGGAGCACAGATACGCAGTATTTT. This gives the protein CASRTAGGSTDTQYF.

The chain combines TRBV5-4 with TRBJ2-1, with D perhaps matching TRBD2 (5 bases). This CDR3 has 12 residues. CDR1 and CDR2 (germline): SGHNT, YYREEE (reference sequence). Trimming cost V 4 bases and J 9 bases, with 11 bases left between them. Here the CDR3 DNA reads TGTGCCAGCAGCCCAGGAGGAAGTGAGCAGTTCTTC. It encodes CASSPGGSEQFF.

The CDR3 loop reads CASSSWTSISYNEQFF. CDR3 coding DNA: TGTGCCAGCAGTTCATGGACTAGCATTTCCTACAATGAGCAGTTCTTC. The chain uses TRBV28 and TRBJ2-1, with 8 bases identical to TRBD2. The CDR3 has 16 amino acids. The V gene end was trimmed by 4 bases and the J gene end by 1 base; junction bases not matched to a gene: 6. The germline V gene encodes CDR1 MDHEN and CDR2 SYDVKM.

The chain recombines TRBV7-8 with TRBJ1-2; D not resolved. V was trimmed by 5 bases and J by 4 bases, leaving 17 bases between them. From germline, CDR1 is SGHVS and CDR2 FQNEAQ. The CDR3 totals 15 residues. The CDR3, as DNA: TGTGCCAGCAGCCCTACTACACCGACCTTCTATGGCTACACCTTC. Protein product: CASSPTTPTFYGYTF. The complete variable domain, with remaining parts taken from reference TRBV7-8 and TRBJ1-2, reads GAGVSQSPRYKVAKRGQDVALRCDPISGHVSLFWYQQALGQGPEFLTYFQNEAQLDKSGLPSDRFFAERPEGSVSTLKIQRTQQEDSAVYLCASSPTTPTFYGYTFGSGTRLTVV.

This clone was observed a handful of times. This chain joins TRBV11-3 and TRBJ2-1; a possible D gene is TRBD2 (5 bases). Trimming removed 4 bases from V and 9 bases from J, with 13 bases in between. The germline V gene encodes CDR1 SGHNT and CDR2 YENEEA. The CDR3 length is 13 residues. Here the CDR3 reads CASSSGSRGEQFF. The CDR3 coding sequence is TGTGCCAGCAGCTCGGGGTCCCGCGGTGAGCAGTTCTTC.

The rearrangement links TRBV7-2 to TRBJ2-7; D might be TRBD2 (5 bases). The CDR3 length is 13 residues. The V and J ends lost 5 bases and 1 base respectively, with 9 bases between them. CDR1 is SGHTA and CDR2 is FQGNSA in the germline V gene. The CDR3 is CASSTRESYEQYF. Here the CDR3 DNA reads TGTGCCAGCAGCACCCGGGAATCCTACGAGCAGTACTTC.

As for this clone: Sequence at one end of the junction differs from germline and may be a read error. The gene calls are TRBV5-4 and TRBJ1-2, with D possibly matching TRBD1 (5 bases). Germline CDR1 SGHNT, CDR2 YYREEE (reference sequence). The CDR3 sequence is 15 residues long. The CDR3 sequence is CASSQDQRGNYGYTF. DNA of the CDR3: TGCGCCAGCAGCCAAGATCAACGGGGCAACTATGGCTACACCTTC.

Regarding this clone: Sequence at one end of the junction differs from germline and may be a read error. The chain links TRBV27 to TRBJ2-3; no firm D call. Germline V gene data show CDR1 as MNHEY and CDR2 as SMNVEV (reference sequence). The CDR3 length is 12 residues. The CDR3 DNA sequence: TGTGTCAGCAGTTTTGGCGAGGATACGCAGTATTTT. This codes for CVSSFGEDTQYF.

The chain joins TRBV15 to TRBJ2-7, with a tentative D call TRBD1 (6 bases). Trimming removed 5 bases at V and 0 bases at J, with 17 bases between. Per germline, CDR1 LNHNV and CDR2 YYDKDF (reference sequence). The CDR3 runs to 16 residues. In nucleotides, the CDR3 is TGTGCCACCAGCCCGCTGTGGACAGCGTCCTCCTACGAGCAGTACTTC. As protein: CATSPLWTASSYEQYF.

The chain recombines TRBV28 with TRBJ2-7; 8 nucleotides line up with TRBD2. V lost 6 bases and J lost 6; bases outside the gene matches: 7. From germline, CDR1 is MDHEN and CDR2 SYDVKM. This CDR3 comprises 13 residues. This CDR3 is CASSRTGTSEQYF. In DNA form, the CDR3 reads TGTGCCAGCAGCAGGACCGGGACTAGCGAGCAGTACTTC.

This chain connects TRBV25-1 to TRBJ2-3; D is undetermined. V lost 0 bases and J 2 bases, leaving 9 bases between the germline ends. The CDR3 sequence is 15 residues long. Germline loops: CDR1 MGHDK, CDR2 SYGVNS. CDR3 bases: TGTGCCAGCAGTGAATATCTCCAGCCCACAGATACGCAGTATTTT. Its protein product is CASSEYLQPTDTQYF.

This chain uses TRBV18 with TRBJ2-2; 7 bases are shared with TRBD1. Germline CDR1 KGHSH, CDR2 LQKENI. CDR3 length equals 15 residues. The trim removed 4 bases at V and 1 base at J, leaving 3 bases unmatched. Here the CDR3 DNA reads TGTGCCAGCTCACAAAGGACAGGGAACACCGGGGAGCTGTTTTTT. It encodes CASSQRTGNTGELFF.

The sample holds a few counts of this clone. The chain recombines TRBV4-2 with TRBJ2-1; 7 positions match TRBD2. Germline CDR1 reads LGHNA; CDR2 reads YNFKEQ. Germline trimming cut 0 bases from V and 4 bases from J; bases unmatched to any gene: 12. CDR3 size: 18 residues. The CDR3 sequence: CASSQDSGGSGPYNEQFF. CDR3 in DNA: TGTGCCAGCAGCCAAGATTCGGGCGGGAGCGGACCGTACAATGAGCAGTTCTTC.

The chain combines TRBV30 with TRBJ2-1, with 12 bases aligning to TRBD2. Looked up from germline, CDR1 is GTSNPN and CDR2 is SVGIG (reference sequence). The CDR3 sequence is 13 residues long. The ends lost 4 bases at V and 7 bases at J; junction bases unmatched: 2. The CDR3 protein is CAWTSGRVNEQFF. The CDR3 DNA reads as TGTGCCTGGACTAGCGGGAGGGTAAATGAGCAGTTCTTC.

The V gene is TRBV29-1, the J gene TRBJ2-1, with 7 positions matching TRBD2. The CDR3 spans 13 residues. Germline assignment: CDR1 SQVTM and CDR2 ANQGSEA. Trimming at V came to 4 bases and at J to 7 bases, leaving 7 bases not matched to a gene. CDR3 coding DNA: TGCAGCGTTGCGGGGGTCGGGGGGAATGAGCAGTTCTTC. This codes for CSVAGVGGNEQFF.

The CDR3 protein is CASSQEGPGASETQYF. The CDR3 nucleotides read TGCGCCAGCAGCCAAGAAGGTCCGGGAGCTTCCGAGACCCAGTACTTC. The J gene is TRBJ2-5, the V gene TRBV4-3, with D possibly TRBD2 on 6 matching bases. V lost 0 bases and J lost 5, with 16 bases in between. The CDR3 is 16 residues long. Per germline, CDR1 LGHNA and CDR2 YSLEER.

V and J are TRBV6-6 and TRBJ2-3; D unclear. Trimming cost V 8 bases and J 4 bases, with 13 bases left between them. The CDR3 has 13 amino acids. Per germline, CDR1 MNHNY and CDR2 SVGAGI (reference sequence). Written as DNA, the CDR3 is TGTGCCAGCGCCTTTAAGGCGGCAGATACGCAGTATTTT. Encoded protein: CASAFKAADTQYF.

The chain carries TRBV4-2 and TRBJ2-3; D unclear. Trimming cost V 6 bases and J 0 bases, with 7 bases left between them. In germline, CDR1 is LGHNA, CDR2 YNFKEQ. The CDR3 totals 13 residues. CDR3 in amino acids: CASRPPSTDTQYF. The CDR3 DNA is TGTGCCAGCAGACCCCCTAGCACAGATACGCAGTATTTT.

V and J are TRBV6-5 and TRBJ1-4; D might be TRBD1 (5 bases). The CDR3 has 13 residues. The ends were cut back, 0 bases at V and 10 bases at J, with 9 bases in the middle. Germline-derived CDR1 and CDR2 are MNHEY and SVGAGI. The CDR3, as DNA: TGTGCCAGCAGTTACTCGAGTGGGGGAAAACTGTTTTTT. It encodes CASSYSSGGKLFF.

This chain connects TRBV11-1 to TRBJ2-7, with D possibly TRBD2 on 5 matching bases. Per the germline V gene, CDR1 is SGHAT and CDR2 is FQDESV (reference sequence). The CDR3 consists of 14 residues. Trimming shortened V by 3 bases and J by 0 bases, and 9 bases separated the two germline ends. CDR3 DNA: TGTGCCAGCAGCTTCGTAGCGTTCTCCTACGAGCAGTACTTC. Amino acids: CASSFVAFSYEQYF.

The rearrangement joins TRBV18 to TRBJ2-3; TRBD2 matches 7 bases. The V segment lost 3 bases and the J segment 4 bases; nucleotides outside the gene matches: 4. CDR3 length equals 14 residues. Germline CDR1 KGHSH, CDR2 LQKENI. The CDR3 sequence is CASSPGLGPDTQYF. CDR3 in DNA: TGTGCCAGCTCACCCGGACTAGGCCCAGATACGCAGTATTTT.

The V and J genes are TRBV27 and TRBJ1-5, with D perhaps matching TRBD1 (5 bases). Trimming removed 3 bases from V and 7 bases from J, with 16 bases in between. The V gene's germline CDR1 is MNHEY and CDR2 SMNVEV (reference sequence). This CDR3 comprises 15 residues. The CDR3, as DNA: TGTGCCAGCAGTTTGGGACTGGGATACCGCCAGCCCCAGCATTTT. It translates to CASSLGLGYRQPQHF.

This clone has more than one count but fewer than ten. The rearrangement joins TRBV7-2 to TRBJ2-2; D gene uncertain. With 5 bases removed from V and 4 bases from J, the gap between germline ends came to 11 bases. Germline assignment: CDR1 SGHTA and CDR2 FQGNSA. The CDR3 has 14 residues. Here the CDR3 reads CASSPDSFTGELFF. CDR3 nucleotide sequence: TGTGCCAGCAGCCCAGACTCTTTCACCGGGGAGCTGTTTTTT.

V usage is TRBV11-2 and J usage is TRBJ2-3, with 12 nucleotides matching TRBD2. CDR1 and CDR2 (germline): SGHAT, FQNNGV. The CDR3 consists of 17 residues. V was pared by 4 bases and J by 4 bases, with 9 bases of the junction left unmatched. The CDR3 sequence: CASSSFGLAGRADTQYF. For the CDR3, the DNA is TGTGCCAGCAGCTCCTTCGGACTAGCGGGACGGGCAGATACGCAGTATTTT.

The table lists this clone with a few counts. The chain links TRBV5-6 to TRBJ2-5, with D perhaps TRBD2 (5 bases). V lost 4 bases and J lost 5, with 12 bases in between. The CDR3 has 13 residues. Germline V lookup: CDR1 SGHDT, CDR2 YYEEEE. CDR3 coding DNA: TGTGCCAGCAGCCGGGAAGGTGGCGAGACCCAGTACTTC. This gives the protein CASSREGGETQYF.

V and J are TRBV5-1 and TRBJ2-1; D remains unclear. Germline V gene sequence: CDR1 SGHRS, CDR2 YFSETQ. The V end lost 2 bases, the J end lost 2 bases, and 2 bases lay between the germline ends. The CDR3 runs to 12 residues. CDR3 region: CASSFAYNEQFF. CDR3 coding DNA: TGCGCCAGCAGCTTCGCCTACAATGAGCAGTTCTTC.

The chain joins TRBV7-9 to TRBJ2-4; 7 positions match TRBD1. CDR1 SEHNR and CDR2 FQNEAQ come from the germline V gene (reference sequence). J lost 5 bases, V lost 4 bases, and 11 bases had no gene match. The CDR3 is made up of 16 amino acids. The CDR3 sequence is CASSSRTGTAENIQYF. CDR3 in DNA: TGTGCCAGCAGCTCCCGCACGGGGACAGCAGAAAACATTCAGTACTTC. The full variable domain, its missing parts supplied by reference TRBV7-9 and TRBJ2-4, is DTGVSQNPRHKITKRGQNVTFRCDPISEHNRLYWYRQTLGQGPEFLTYFQNEAQLEKSRLLSDRFSAERPKGSFSTLEIQRTEQGDSAMYLCASSSRTGTAENIQYFGAGTRLSVL.